The source of this T cell receptor (beta chain) is a study of blood T cells in healthy people across ages. Study-level findings and limits: The study found more naive CD4+ cells and higher diversity in long-lived than aged donors. Donor CMV status, an unknown factor, possibly confounded changes in expanded clonotypes.

This clonotype has more than one count but fewer than ten. Its matching antigen is unknown. This CDR3 is 14 amino acids long. The junction had 2 bases not matched to a gene; V was cut back by 4 bases and J by 2 bases. Germline CDR1 reads SGHRS; CDR2 reads YFSETQ. The authors ran a second PCR of roughly 6 to 12 cycles using a sample-barcoded 5' primer and a J-beta primer mix. One entry per CDR3 protein, called by TCRdb with MiXCR from the 5' RACE reads. The repertoire includes about 1.4 million distinct CDR3 sequences, roughly 59% of them detected once, and over 6.5% sits in the top ten. The receptor was derived from a man younger than 30 in good health. The chain uses TRBV5-1 and TRBJ2-3; 9 bases agree with TRBD2. What was sequenced was blood. The chain's CDR3 is CASSIAGVTDTQYF. CDR3 nucleotide sequence: TGCGCCAGCAGCATAGCGGGAGTCACAGATACGCAGTATTTT.